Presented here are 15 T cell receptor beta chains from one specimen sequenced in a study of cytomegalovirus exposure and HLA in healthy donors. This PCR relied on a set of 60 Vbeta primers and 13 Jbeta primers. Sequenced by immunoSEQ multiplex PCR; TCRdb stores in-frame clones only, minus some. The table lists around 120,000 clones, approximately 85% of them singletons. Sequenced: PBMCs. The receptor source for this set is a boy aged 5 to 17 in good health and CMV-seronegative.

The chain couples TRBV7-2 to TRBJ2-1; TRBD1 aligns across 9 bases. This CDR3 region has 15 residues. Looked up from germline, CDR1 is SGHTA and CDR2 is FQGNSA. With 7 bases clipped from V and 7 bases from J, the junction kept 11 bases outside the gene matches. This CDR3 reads CASTRDRERSNEQFF. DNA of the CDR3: TGTGCCAGCACCAGGGACAGGGAGAGGTCAAATGAGCAGTTCTTC.

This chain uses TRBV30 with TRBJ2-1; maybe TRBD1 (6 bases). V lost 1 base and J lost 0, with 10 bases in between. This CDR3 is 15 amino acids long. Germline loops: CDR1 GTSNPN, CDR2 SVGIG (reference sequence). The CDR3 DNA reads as TGTGCCTGGAGTGGGGGGCCCAGCTCCTACAATGAGCAGTTCTTC. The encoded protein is CAWSGGPSSYNEQFF. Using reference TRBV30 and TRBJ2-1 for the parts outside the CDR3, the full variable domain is SQTIHQWPATLVQPVGSPLSLECTVEGTSNPNLYWYRQAAGRGLQLLFYSVGIGQISSEVPQNLSASRPQDRQFILSSKKLLLSDSGFYLCAWSGGPSSYNEQFFGPGTRLTVL.

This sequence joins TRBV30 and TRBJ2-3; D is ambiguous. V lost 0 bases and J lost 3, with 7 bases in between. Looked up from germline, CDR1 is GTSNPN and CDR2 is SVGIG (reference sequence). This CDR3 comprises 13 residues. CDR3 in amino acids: CAWSVQLTDTQYF. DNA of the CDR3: TGTGCCTGGAGTGTACAGCTGACAGATACGCAGTATTTT.

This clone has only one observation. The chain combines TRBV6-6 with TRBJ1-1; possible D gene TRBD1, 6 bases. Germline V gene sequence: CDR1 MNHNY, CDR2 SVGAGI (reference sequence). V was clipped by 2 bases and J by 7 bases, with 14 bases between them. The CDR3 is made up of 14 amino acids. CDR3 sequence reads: CASSYRPDRYEAFF. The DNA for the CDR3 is TGTGCCAGCAGTTACCGCCCGGACAGATATGAAGCTTTCTTT.

This chain's CDR3 is CASRGADTQYF. As DNA, the CDR3 is TGTGCCAGCAGAGGGGCAGATACGCAGTATTTT. The V and J genes are TRBV6-6 and TRBJ2-3; D perhaps matches TRBD1 (5 bases). Germline CDR1 MNHNY, CDR2 SVGAGI (reference sequence). The ends were cut back, 6 bases at V and 4 bases at J, with 5 bases in the middle. This CDR3 has 11 residues.

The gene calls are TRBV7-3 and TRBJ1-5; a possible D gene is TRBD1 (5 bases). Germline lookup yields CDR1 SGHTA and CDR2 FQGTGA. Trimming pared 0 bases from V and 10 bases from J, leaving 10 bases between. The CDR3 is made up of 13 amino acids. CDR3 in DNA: TGTGCCAGCAGCTTAACCCAGGGTAGTCCCCAGCATTTT. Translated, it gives CASSLTQGSPQHF.

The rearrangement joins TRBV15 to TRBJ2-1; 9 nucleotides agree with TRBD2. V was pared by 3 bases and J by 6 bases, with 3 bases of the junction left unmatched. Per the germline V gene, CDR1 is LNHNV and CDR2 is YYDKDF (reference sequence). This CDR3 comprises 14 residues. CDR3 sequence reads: CATSSGTSINEQFF. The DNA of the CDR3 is TGTGCCACCAGCAGCGGGACTAGCATCAATGAGCAGTTCTTC.

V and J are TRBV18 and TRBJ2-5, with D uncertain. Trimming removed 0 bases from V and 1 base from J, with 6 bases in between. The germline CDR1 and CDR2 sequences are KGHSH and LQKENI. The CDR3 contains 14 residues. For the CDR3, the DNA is TGTGCCAGCTCACCACCGTCGGGCCAAGAGACCCAGTACTTC. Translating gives CASSPPSGQETQYF.

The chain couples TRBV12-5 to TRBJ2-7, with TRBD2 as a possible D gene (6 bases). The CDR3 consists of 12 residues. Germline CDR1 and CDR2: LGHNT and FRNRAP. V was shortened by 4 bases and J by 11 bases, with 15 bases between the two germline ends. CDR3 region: CASGWGDDKKYF. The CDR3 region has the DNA TGTGCTAGTGGTTGGGGGGACGATAAGAAGTACTTC. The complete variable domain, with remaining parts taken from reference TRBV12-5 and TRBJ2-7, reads DARVTQTPRHKVTEMGQEVTMRCQPILGHNTVFWYRQTMMQGLELLAYFRNRAPLDDSGMPKDRFSAEMPDATLATLKIQPSEPRDSAVYFCASGWGDDKKYFGPGTRLTVT.

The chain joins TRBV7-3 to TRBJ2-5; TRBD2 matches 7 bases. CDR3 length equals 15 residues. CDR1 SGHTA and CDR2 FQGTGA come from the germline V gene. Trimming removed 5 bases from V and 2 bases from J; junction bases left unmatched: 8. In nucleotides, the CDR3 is TGTGCCAGCAGCCAGGGACCGGGGGGACAAGAGACCCAGTACTTC. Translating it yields CASSQGPGGQETQYF.

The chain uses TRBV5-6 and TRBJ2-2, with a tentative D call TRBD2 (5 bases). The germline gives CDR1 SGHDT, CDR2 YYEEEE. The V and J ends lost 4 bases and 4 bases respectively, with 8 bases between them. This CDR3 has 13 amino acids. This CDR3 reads CASSIEGTGELFF. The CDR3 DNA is TGTGCCAGCAGCATTGAGGGCACCGGGGAGCTGTTTTTT. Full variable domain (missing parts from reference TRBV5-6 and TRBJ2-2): DAGVTQSPTHLIKTRGQQVTLRCSPKSGHDTVSWYQQALGQGPQFIFQYYEEEERQRGNFPDRFSGHQFPNYSSELNVNALLLGDSALYLCASSIEGTGELFFGEGSRLTVL.

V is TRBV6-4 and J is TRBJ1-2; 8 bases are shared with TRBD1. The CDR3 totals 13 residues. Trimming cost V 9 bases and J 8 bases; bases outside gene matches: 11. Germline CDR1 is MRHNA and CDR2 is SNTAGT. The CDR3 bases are TGTGCCAGACCTAACACAGGGGGGGAAGGCTACACCTTC. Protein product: CARPNTGGEGYTF.

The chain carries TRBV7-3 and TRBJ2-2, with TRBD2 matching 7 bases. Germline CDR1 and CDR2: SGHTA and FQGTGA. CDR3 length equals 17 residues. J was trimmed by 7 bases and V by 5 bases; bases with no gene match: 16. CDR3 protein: CASSPYVAGDAGGELFF. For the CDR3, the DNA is TGTGCCAGCAGCCCCTATGTCGCGGGGGATGCAGGCGGGGAGCTGTTTTTT.

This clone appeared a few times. This CDR3 reads CASSESGNPFYEQYF. CDR3 nucleotide sequence: TGTGCCAGCAGTGAATCCGGGAACCCCTTCTACGAGCAGTACTTC. The V gene is TRBV25-1, the J gene TRBJ2-7; TRBD2 might be the D (5 bases). Per the germline V gene, CDR1 is MGHDK and CDR2 is SYGVNS. V shed 1 base and J shed 3 bases, with 13 bases lying between them. CDR3 length: 15 residues.

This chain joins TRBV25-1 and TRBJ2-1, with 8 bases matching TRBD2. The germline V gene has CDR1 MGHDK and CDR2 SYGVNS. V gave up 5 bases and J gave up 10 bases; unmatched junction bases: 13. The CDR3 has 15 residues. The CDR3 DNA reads TGTGCCAGCAGTCAGGCGGGGGGAAGGGGGGCGGAGCAGTTCTTC. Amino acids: CASSQAGGRGAEQFF.